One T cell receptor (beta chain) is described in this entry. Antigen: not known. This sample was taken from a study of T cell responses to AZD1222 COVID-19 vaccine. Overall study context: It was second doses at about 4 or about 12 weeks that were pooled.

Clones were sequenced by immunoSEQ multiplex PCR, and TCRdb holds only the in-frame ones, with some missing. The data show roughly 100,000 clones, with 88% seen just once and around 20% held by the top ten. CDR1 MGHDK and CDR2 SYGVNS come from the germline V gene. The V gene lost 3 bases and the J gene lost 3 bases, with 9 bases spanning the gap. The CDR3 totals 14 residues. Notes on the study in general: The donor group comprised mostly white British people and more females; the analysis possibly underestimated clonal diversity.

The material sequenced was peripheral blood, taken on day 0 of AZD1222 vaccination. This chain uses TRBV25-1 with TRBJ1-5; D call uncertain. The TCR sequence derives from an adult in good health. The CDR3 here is CASSDGVNNQPQHF. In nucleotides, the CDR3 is TGTGCCAGCAGTGATGGGGTCAACAATCAGCCCCAGCATTTT.